One and the same sample provided the 12 T cell receptor beta chains below, sequenced in a study of CD8+ T cells in alopecia areata. Documented treatment: oral pan-JAK inhibitor, 5-10 mg twice daily. Investigators isolated RNA and reverse transcribed it into cDNA to act as the sequencing template. TCRdb keeps only in-frame clones here, not all; method: immunoSEQ multiplex PCR. The sample consists of about 190,000 clones, 45% to 75% of them appearing once. Sequenced material: CD4+ T cells sorted from blood, taken at week 4, from a patient treated with tofacitinib. Source of these receptors: a human donor with alopecia areata.

This rearrangement joins TRBV30 to TRBJ2-2; D might be TRBD2 (6 bases). Germline loops: CDR1 GTSNPN, CDR2 SVGIG (reference sequence). Deletions cut 5 bases from V and 4 bases from J, with 11 bases between. There are 13 residues in the CDR3. The CDR3 sequence: CAWGGLTTGELFF. The CDR3 DNA reads as TGTGCCTGGGGGGGGTTAACCACCGGGGAGCTGTTTTTT.

This clone turned up a few times. CDR3 DNA sequence: TGTGCCAGCAGCTTAAGGGCAGGGGGGCAGTACTTC. Translation gives CASSLRAGGQYF. The chain joins TRBV7-2 to TRBJ2-7; 7 nucleotides match TRBD1. Germline V gene lookup returns CDR1 SGHTA and CDR2 FQGNSA. Losses at the gene ends were 2 bases for V and 9 bases for J; bases not matched to a gene: 4. CDR3 length equals 12 residues.

The J gene is TRBJ1-3, the V gene TRBV7-9; D call uncertain. The CDR3 contains 15 residues. V gave up 2 bases and J gave up 4 bases, with 12 bases separating them. Germline V gene sequence: CDR1 SEHNR, CDR2 FQNEAQ (reference sequence). The CDR3 region is CASSLSGSVGNTIYF. DNA of the CDR3: TGTGCCAGCAGCTTAAGTGGGTCAGTCGGAAACACCATATATTTT.

This clone was counted once. The V gene is TRBV30, the J gene TRBJ1-1, with D possibly being TRBD1 (5 bases). The CDR3 runs to 11 residues. Germline CDR1 is GTSNPN and CDR2 is SVGIG (reference sequence). The ends were cut back, 5 bases at V and 3 bases at J, with 7 bases in the middle. For the CDR3, the DNA is TGTGCCTGGTTCAGGGACACTGAAGCTTTCTTT. Encoded protein: CAWFRDTEAFF.

V gene TRBV30 combines with J gene TRBJ2-5; 9 bases fit TRBD1. The J segment lost 5 bases and the V segment lost 3 bases, leaving 4 bases of the junction unmatched. CDR3 length equals 13 residues. Germline V gene data show CDR1 as GTSNPN and CDR2 as SVGIG (reference sequence). DNA of the CDR3: TGTGCCTGGAGGGACAGGGGCCACGAGACCCAGTACTTC. Protein: CAWRDRGHETQYF. Full variable domain (remainder filled in from reference TRBV30 and TRBJ2-5): SQTIHQWPATLVQPVGSPLSLECTVEGTSNPNLYWYRQAAGRGLQLLFYSVGIGQISSEVPQNLSASRPQDRQFILSSKKLLLSDSGFYLCAWRDRGHETQYFGPGTRLLVL.

This rearrangement joins TRBV7-9 to TRBJ2-7, with D unresolved. V lost 1 base and J 0 bases, leaving 7 bases between the germline ends. The CDR3 length is 14 residues. The germline gives CDR1 SEHNR, CDR2 FQNEAQ (reference sequence). The CDR3 DNA reads TGTGCCAGCAGCTTAGAAGATTTCTCCTACGAGCAGTACTTC. Protein: CASSLEDFSYEQYF.

This clone has more than one count but fewer than ten. The V and J genes are TRBV30 and TRBJ2-5; a weak D match, TRBD1 (6 bases). The germline gives CDR1 GTSNPN, CDR2 SVGIG (reference sequence). The V and J ends lost 5 bases and 1 base respectively, with 8 bases between them. The CDR3 length is 12 residues. The CDR3 loop is CAWRQVQETQYF. The CDR3 nucleotides are TGTGCCTGGCGACAGGTCCAAGAGACCCAGTACTTC.

This chain links TRBV2 with TRBJ1-4; TRBD1 matches 9 bases. The CDR3 has 15 residues. Germline V CDR1 and CDR2: SNHLY, FYNNEI. V lost 4 bases, J lost 3 bases, and 3 bases stayed unmatched. This CDR3 reads CASSAQGAANEKLFF. In DNA, the CDR3 is TGTGCCAGCAGTGCACAGGGGGCGGCTAATGAAAAACTGTTTTTT.

The chain combines TRBV4-2 with TRBJ2-7; D unclear. V gave up 1 base and J gave up 0 bases, with 4 bases separating them. Germline CDR1 LGHNA, CDR2 YNFKEQ. The CDR3 has 13 amino acids. The DNA for the CDR3 is TGTGCCAGCAGCCAAGGGCACTCCTACGAGCAGTACTTC. It codes for CASSQGHSYEQYF.

The chain links TRBV4-1 to TRBJ1-5; no definite D call. The V end was cut by 0 bases, the J end by 9 bases, with 12 bases between. The CDR3 contains 14 residues. The germline V gene encodes CDR1 MGHRA and CDR2 YSYEKL. CDR3 coding DNA: TGCGCCAGCAGCCAAGACCCCCCTCGGTGGCCCCAGCATTTT. Its translation: CASSQDPPRWPQHF.

V gene TRBV30 combines with J gene TRBJ2-2; D call uncertain. Trimming stripped 8 bases from V and 1 base from J, with 8 bases between. The CDR3 covers 12 residues. Germline CDR1 GTSNPN, CDR2 SVGIG (reference sequence). The CDR3 nucleotides read TGTGCCGGCGGCCAGAACACCGGGGAGCTGTTTTTT. Protein sequence: CAGGQNTGELFF. Based on the CDR3 plus reference TRBV30 and TRBJ2-2, the full variable domain is SQTIHQWPATLVQPVGSPLSLECTVEGTSNPNLYWYRQAAGRGLQLLFYSVGIGQISSEVPQNLSASRPQDRQFILSSKKLLLSDSGFYLCAGGQNTGELFFGEGSRLTVL.

The chain carries TRBV28 and TRBJ1-2; D perhaps matches TRBD1 (6 bases). This CDR3 comprises 15 residues. Germline V gene sequence: CDR1 MDHEN, CDR2 SYDVKM. Trimming took off 7 bases at V and 5 bases at J, with 20 bases between the two ends. CDR3 bases: TGTGCCAGCACCACCTTCAAGACAGGATCATATGGCTACACCTTC. Translation: CASTTFKTGSYGYTF.